This T cell receptor beta chain was sequenced for a study of CD8+CD57+ T cells in acquired aplastic anemia. Study background: Sorted CD4+ and CD8+ cells gave a mean 3.2 ug DNA, range roughly 0.18 to 27.4 ug.

It was patients with CD8+CD57+ cell expansion by flow cytometry who were chosen for sequencing. The germline V and J ends were trimmed by 4 bases and 2 bases, with 6 bases remaining between them. The CDR3 has 12 residues. Genomic DNA acted as the template from which TCR beta VDJ combination and CDR3 sequence profiling were carried out. TCRdb reanalysed the reads using MiXCR and keeps one entry per CDR3 protein. The sample comprises 150,000 to 200,000 distinct CDR3 sequences, 63% of which are singletons, and about 44% rests with the top ten. Source material: sorted CD4+, CD8+, or CD8+CD57+ T cells (not recorded which) from PBMCs. This TCR derives from a human donor with aplastic anemia. J is TRBJ2-7 and V is TRBV12-3 or TRBV12-4; D unresolved. CDR3 region: CASSCGTYEQYF. The CDR3, as DNA: TGTGCCAGCAGTTGTGGAACCTACGAGCAGTACTTC.